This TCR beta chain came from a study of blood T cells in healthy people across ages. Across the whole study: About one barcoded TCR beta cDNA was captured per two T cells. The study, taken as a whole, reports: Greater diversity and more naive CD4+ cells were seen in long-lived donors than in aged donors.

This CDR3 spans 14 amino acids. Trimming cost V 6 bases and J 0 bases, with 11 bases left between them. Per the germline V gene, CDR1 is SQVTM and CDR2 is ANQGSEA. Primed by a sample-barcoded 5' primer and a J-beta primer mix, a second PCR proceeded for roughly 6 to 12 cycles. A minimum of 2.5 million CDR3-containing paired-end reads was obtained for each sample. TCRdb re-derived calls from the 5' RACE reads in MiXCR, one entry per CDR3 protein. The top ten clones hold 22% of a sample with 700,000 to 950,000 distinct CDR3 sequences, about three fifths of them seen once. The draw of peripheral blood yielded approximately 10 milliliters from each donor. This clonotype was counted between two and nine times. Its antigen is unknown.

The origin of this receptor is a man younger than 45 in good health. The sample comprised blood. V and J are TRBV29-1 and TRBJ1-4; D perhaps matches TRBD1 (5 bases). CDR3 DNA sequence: TGCAGCGTCGCGGACACAACAACTAATGAAAAACTGTTTTTT. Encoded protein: CSVADTTTNEKLFF.